This T cell receptor beta chain derives from a study of blood T cells in healthy people across ages. Study-level results: It was held that diversity estimates obtained from one million T cells represented underestimates.

CDR3 length: 19 residues. The trim removed 3 bases at V and 4 bases at J, leaving 16 bases unmatched. From germline, CDR1 is MNHEY and CDR2 SMNVEV (reference sequence). It was with a sample-barcoded 5' primer and a J-beta primer mix that a second PCR of roughly 7 to 11 cycles was run. A 12-random-nucleotide template-switch adaptor tagged each cDNA molecule. MiXCR was run by TCRdb on the 5' RACE reads, yielding one entry per CDR3 protein. The sample lists about 1.8 million distinct CDR3 sequences, 49% occurring once. The authors drew approximately 9 milliliters of peripheral blood from each donor. This clonotype was seen a few times. Antigen unknown.

This TCR came from a woman aged 40 to 55 in good health. V gene TRBV27 combines with J gene TRBJ1-2; 11 nucleotides align to TRBD1. What was sequenced was blood. In nucleotides, the CDR3 is TGTGCCAGCAGTTTTATCTCAAGCGGACAGGGGGCTGTAGGCTATGGCTACACCTTC. This translates into CASSFISSGQGAVGYGYTF.